Listed here is a single T cell receptor beta chain. Its antigen is still unknown. Base qualities are not provided; no much larger clone lies one nucleotide away. The data were obtained in a study of blood T cells in healthy people across ages (dated by TCRdb to the mid-2010s). A note on the overall study: In model experiments, template switching captured about one uniquely barcoded TCR beta cDNA molecule for every two T cells. Donors of different ages were randomly distributed across sequencing lanes to avoid experimental bias. Donors were grouped into four age groups: young (average about 15 years), middle-aged (39), aged (62) and long-lived (just over 80). To track age-related changes in TCR beta repertoire diversity, the study relied on deep sequencing normalized with unique cDNA molecular identifiers. The study analyzed two additional independent replicas of 1 million unique cDNA reads from the same blood draw for two donors, one aged 18 to 30 and one aged 80 or older. On the study overall, not on this receptor specifically: A strong correlation was found between observed TCR beta diversity and the percentage of naive T cells measured by flow cytometry. Observed TCR beta diversity per million T cells fell roughly linearly with age, and a significant reduction was already apparent by age around 40. Bulk unsorted PBMC profiling prevented conclusive comparison of naive and antigen-experienced compartments. Because the CMV infection status of the donors was unknown, age-related changes in expanded clonotypes may potentially have been confounded. Compared with the aged group, more naive CD4+ T cells, fewer expanded clones and increased TCR diversity were shown by the long-lived group, suggesting age selection. Total diversity estimates from one million sequenced T cells were considered lower bounds and underestimates.

Receptor amplification or capture employed 5' RACE. Sequencing instrument: Illumina HiSeq 2500. A second PCR of about 7 to 12 cycles was run with a J-beta primer mix and a sample-barcoded 5' primer. Each TCR beta cDNA molecule received a unique molecular identifier from a template-switch 5' adaptor carrying 12 random nucleotides. Each sample yielded at least 3 million CDR3-containing paired-end reads. First-strand cDNA was synthesized from all RNA with the Mint cDNA synthesis kit, primed by a TRBC-specific oligonucleotide. All cDNA was treated with uracil-DNA glycosylase and then went through a first 18-cycle PCR with the universal primers M1SS and BC2_uni_R. The paper's data handling went like this. Each sample was normalized by randomly selecting 1 million high-quality reads, each carrying a distinct molecular identifier. Instead of being binned into consensus sequences, reads that shared molecular identifiers were thrown out. CDR3 identification, clonotype clustering and error correction used MiTCR with a Q25 quality threshold and the strictest error-elimination algorithm. A nonparametric unseen species model with Euler transformation was used to estimate a lower bound on total TCR beta diversity. The public reads were reprocessed in TCRdb via fastp at Q25 and MiXCR, keeping in-frame beta chains. Each CDR3 protein appears once, grouped with its most common genes and DNA. The V and J calls and clone size are TCRdb's, not the authors'. This sample comprises 540,000 or so distinct CDR3 sequences, 27% of them detected only once. Of the sample, less than 20% falls within the top ten clones.

The CDR3 starts with the cysteine, ends with the phenylalanine, and has 16 residues. The CDR3 DNA has 48 bases and is translated from base 1. Via the germline V gene, CDR1 is SGHTA and CDR2 FQGNSA. Systemically healthy Caucasian individuals from Russia, around 39 in total and aged about 6 to 100 years, were included as donors. Each donor gave roughly 9.5 milliliters of peripheral blood, collected into EDTA-treated Vacutainer tubes. Ficoll-Paque density-gradient centrifugation was used to isolate PBMCs, with at least 6 million obtained per sample. Total RNA was extracted from PBMCs with Trizol reagent, with at least 6 micrograms obtained per sample. For every donor, flow cytometry on a PBMC aliquot measured the percentage of naive CD45RAhigh/CD27high T cells.

Here the chain combines TRBV7-2 and TRBJ2-7; 11 central nucleotides agree with TRBD2. The J call may be incorrect, as the DNA end agrees better with TRBJ2-1. The sequence was collected from a woman in her seventies in good health. The sequenced material came from blood. In nucleotides, the sequence is TGTGCCAGCAGCTTCACCGGGACTAGCGGAAACAATGAGCAGTTCTTC. Its translation is CASSFTGTSGNNEQFF.